This T cell receptor beta chain stems from a study of blood T cell repertoires in COVID-19. Across the whole study: Sites across the United States, Italy and Spain contributed samples from acute and convalescent COVID-19. T cells, B-cell-depleted T cells, or PBMCs supplied cDNA or gDNA.

Here immunoSEQ multiplex PCR was the method, and the copy in TCRdb shows in-frame clones only, minus some. Among a few hundred thousand clones listed, 88% were seen once. Individuals drawn from 20 to 25 US areas were about 18 to 95 years old. Participant-given clinical history determined each cohort assignment. This CDR3 has 13 residues. V lost 6 bases to trimming and J lost 8 bases; unmatched junction nucleotides: 9. CDR1 is MNHEY and CDR2 is SVGAGI in the germline V gene. The TCR sequence derives from a middle-aged woman with acute COVID-19. The sequenced sample consisted of PBMCs or T cells enriched from blood (not recorded which). The chain uses TRBV6-5 and TRBJ1-2, with TRBD1 identical over 7 bases. The CDR3 region is CASRIEGAWGYTF. Here the CDR3 DNA reads TGTGCCAGCAGAATTGAGGGGGCGTGGGGCTACACCTTC.